This is a list of T cell receptor beta chains from one sample in a study of metastatic and nonmetastatic thyroid tumors. TCRdb reprocessed the PCR reads via MiXCR. This sample has approximately 16,000 clones, with 31% found just once. Specimen: blood. Every receptor here comes from a female donor with papillary thyroid cancer or a benign thyroid nodule (not recorded which). Some clones in this sample may be carry-over from other donors' samples. The CDR3 runs from the conserved cysteine through the conserved F or W. D genes are given only for firm matches. Clone sizes are given selectively: once, few, many, or a class where the clone is expanded.

clone_size	v_call	d_call	j_call	cdr3_nt	cdr3_aa
.	TRBV27	TRBD1	TRBJ1-1	TGTGCCAGTAGTCACCGGGACAGAATCCACACTGAAGATTTCTTT	CASSHRDRIHTEDFF
many	TRBV6-4	.	TRBJ1-4	TGTGCCGGCCGGGATCCGGTCACTAATGAAAAACTGTTTTTT	CAGRDPVTNEKLFF
once	TRBV5-4	TRBD1	TRBJ1-2	TGTGCCAGCAGCTCAAACCGGGACAGGGATGGCTACACCTTC	CASSSNRDRDGYTF
.	TRBV6-1	.	TRBJ2-7	TGTGCCAGCAGCCTGGGGGCAAGCTCCTACGAGCAGTACTTC	CASSLGASSYEQYF
many	TRBV20-1	TRBD2	TRBJ2-5	TGCAGTGCTAGCCCTCCTAGCGGGGGCCACGAGACCCAGTACTTC	CSASPPSGGHETQYF
.	TRBV28	.	TRBJ2-5	TGTGCCAGCAGTTTACCCGACCAAGAGACCCAGTACTTC	CASSLPDQETQYF
once	TRBV18	.	TRBJ2-7	TGTGCCAGCTCACCGACTAGACAGGGCTACGAGCAGTACTTC	CASSPTRQGYEQYF
medium-sized	TRBV6-1	.	TRBJ1-2	TGTGCCAGCAGTGACAGGGTAAAAGGTGGCTACACCTTC	CASSDRVKGGYTF
many	TRBV19	.	TRBJ2-4	TGTGCCAGTAGTATAGGGTCTAGCGTGGCCAAAAACATTCAGTACTTC	CASSIGSSVAKNIQYF
few	TRBV6-1	TRBD2	TRBJ2-7	TGTGCCAGCAGTGACCTAGGAAGGACTAGTGGGTACGAGCAGTACTTC	CASSDLGRTSGYEQYF
medium-sized	TRBV12-3/TRBV12-4	.	TRBJ2-7	TGTGCCAGCAGTTTAGCGGAGGGGAGGGAGCAGTACTTC	CASSLAEGREQYF
medium-sized	TRBV30	TRBD2	TRBJ2-2	TGTGCCTGGAGTCCCCGGACTAGCGGGGAGATCGGGGAGCTGTTTTTT	CAWSPRTSGEIGELFF
medium-sized	TRBV28	.	TRBJ1-2	TGTGCCAGCAGTTCCGCCGCCAGGGGCGACTATGGCTACACCTTC	CASSSAARGDYGYTF
many	TRBV4-1	TRBD1	TRBJ1-4	TGCGCCAGCAGCCAACCCACATTCGGGACAGCCAGGGAAAAACTGTTTTTT	CASSQPTFGTAREKLFF
.	TRBV5-1	TRBD2	TRBJ2-1	TGCGCCAGCAGAACTAGCGGGAGTCAAGCAAATGAGCAGTTCTTC	CASRTSGSQANEQFF
once	TRBV5-1	TRBD2	TRBJ2-3	TGCGCCAGCAGCTTGGCAGCGGGGAGGGGCACAGATACGCAGTATTTT	CASSLAAGRGTDTQYF
medium-sized	TRBV28	.	TRBJ2-7	TGTGCCAGCAGTTTGGGAACTCGGACTATCTACGAGCAGTACTTC	CASSLGTRTIYEQYF
.	TRBV20-1	TRBD2	TRBJ2-3	TGCAGTGCTAGAGATGCCCGGGGGGGGAGTGGGTATTTT	CSARDARGGSGYF
.	TRBV20-1	TRBD1	TRBJ2-1	TGCAGTGCTAGAGGTGACAGGGGGCGGTGGGATGAGCAGTTCTTC	CSARGDRGRWDEQFF
many	TRBV15	TRBD2	TRBJ2-5	TGTGCCACCAGGACGACCAGCGGGGAGGTGACCCAGTACTTC	CATRTTSGEVTQYF
.	TRBV14	TRBD2	TRBJ2-2	TGTGCCAGCAGCCAAGATAACAGGGCGAGCGGGAGAACCGGGGAGCTGTTTTTT	CASSQDNRASGRTGELFF
.	TRBV27	.	TRBJ1-6	TGTGCCAGCAGTTTTTCGGGACCTTATAATTCACCCCTCCACTTT	CASSFSGPYNSPLHF
.	TRBV28	.	TRBJ2-2	TGTGCCAGCATCGGCGAGAACACCGGGGAGCTGTTTTTT	CASIGENTGELFF
many	TRBV7-6	.	TRBJ2-3	TGTGCCAGCAGCTTCTTTGGGAGGAACACAGATACGCAGTATTTT	CASSFFGRNTDTQYF
.	TRBV19	TRBD1	TRBJ2-7	TGTGCCAGTAGTATGGAGGGACAGGGCTTCCGAAGTGAGCAGTACTTC	CASSMEGQGFRSEQYF
medium-sized	TRBV20-1	TRBD1	TRBJ2-7	TGCAGTGCTACCCGGGACAGCATCTCCTACGAGCAGTACTTC	CSATRDSISYEQYF
medium-sized	TRBV15	.	TRBJ2-7	TGTGCCACCAGCAGAGATTCCAGGAGCTCCTACGAGCAGTACTTC	CATSRDSRSSYEQYF
many	TRBV5-5	.	TRBJ2-1	TGTGCCAGTTCTAGCAGGGGAAAGCTCTATGAGCAGTTCTTC	CASSSRGKLYEQFF
medium-sized	TRBV19	TRBD2	TRBJ2-1	TGTGCCAGTAGTATGACTTCGGGGGGGAGCTCCTACAATGAGCAGTTCTTC	CASSMTSGGSSYNEQFF
few	TRBV12-3/TRBV12-4	.	TRBJ1-1	TGCGCCAGCAGTCCGTGGGGGTGGTTGTGCACTGAAGCTTTCTTT	CASSPWGWLCTEAFF
few	TRBV10-2	.	TRBJ1-1	TGCGCCAGCAGTGAGGGGGTAGTAGTTACTCAAGCTTTCTTT	CASSEGVVVTQAFF
medium-sized	TRBV9	.	TRBJ1-2	TGTGCCAGCAGCGGAGACCCGACGGCATCTTCTAACTATGGCTACACCTTC	CASSGDPTASSNYGYTF
many	TRBV11-3	.	TRBJ1-2	TGTGCCAGCAGCTCGGGGCTATTTGGTGGCTACACCTTC	CASSSGLFGGYTF
.	TRBV20-1	TRBD2	TRBJ2-1	TGCAGTGCTGGACTACCTGTCGCGGGAGGGTCCCACAATGAGCAGTTCTTC	CSAGLPVAGGSHNEQFF
.	TRBV20-1	TRBD2	TRBJ2-7	TGCAGTGCTAGCGGGAGGCACTCCTACGAGCAGTACTTC	CSASGRHSYEQYF
.	TRBV4-1	TRBD2	TRBJ2-3	TGCGCCAGCAGCCAAGGGCTGTCGGCTAGCGGGTTAGCAGATACGCAGTATTTT	CASSQGLSASGLADTQYF